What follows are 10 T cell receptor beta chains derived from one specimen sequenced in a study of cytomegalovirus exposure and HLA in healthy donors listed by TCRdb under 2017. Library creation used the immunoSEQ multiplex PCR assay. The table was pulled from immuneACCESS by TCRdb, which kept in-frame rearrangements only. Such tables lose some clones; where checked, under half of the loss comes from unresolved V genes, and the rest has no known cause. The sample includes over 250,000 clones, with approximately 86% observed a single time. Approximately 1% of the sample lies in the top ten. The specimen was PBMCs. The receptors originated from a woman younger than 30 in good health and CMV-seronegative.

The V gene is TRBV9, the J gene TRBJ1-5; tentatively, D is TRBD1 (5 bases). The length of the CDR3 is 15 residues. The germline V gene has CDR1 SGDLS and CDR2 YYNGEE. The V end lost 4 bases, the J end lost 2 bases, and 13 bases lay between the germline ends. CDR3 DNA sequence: TGTGCCAGCAGCCCGTCGGGGGGAGGCAATCAGCCCCAGCATTTT. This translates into CASSPSGGGNQPQHF.

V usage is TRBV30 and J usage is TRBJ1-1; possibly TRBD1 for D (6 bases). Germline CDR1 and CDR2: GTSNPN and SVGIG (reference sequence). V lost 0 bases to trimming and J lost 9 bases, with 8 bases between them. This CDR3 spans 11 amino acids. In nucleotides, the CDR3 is TGTGCCTGGAGTGTAAGGGGGAAAGCTTTCTTT. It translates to CAWSVRGKAFF.

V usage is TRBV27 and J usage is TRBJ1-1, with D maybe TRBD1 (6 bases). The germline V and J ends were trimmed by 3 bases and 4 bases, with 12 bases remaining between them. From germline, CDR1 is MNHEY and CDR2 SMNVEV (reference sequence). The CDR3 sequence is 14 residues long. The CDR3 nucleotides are TGTGCCAGCAGTTTGGGCAGGGGCGTCACTGAAGCTTTCTTT. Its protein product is CASSLGRGVTEAFF.

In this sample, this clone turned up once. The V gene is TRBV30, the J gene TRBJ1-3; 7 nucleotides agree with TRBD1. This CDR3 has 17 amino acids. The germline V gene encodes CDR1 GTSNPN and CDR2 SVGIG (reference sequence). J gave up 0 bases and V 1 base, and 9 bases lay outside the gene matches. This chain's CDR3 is CAWSAYRGDFSGNTIYF. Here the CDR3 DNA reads TGTGCCTGGAGTGCTTACAGGGGTGACTTCTCTGGAAACACCATATATTTT.

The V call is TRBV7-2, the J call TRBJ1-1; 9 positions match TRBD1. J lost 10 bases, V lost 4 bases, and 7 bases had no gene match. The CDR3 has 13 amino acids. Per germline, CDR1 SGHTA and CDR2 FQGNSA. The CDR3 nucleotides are TGTGCCAGCAGCTATTTGACAGGGGGGGGAGCTTTCTTT. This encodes CASSYLTGGGAFF.

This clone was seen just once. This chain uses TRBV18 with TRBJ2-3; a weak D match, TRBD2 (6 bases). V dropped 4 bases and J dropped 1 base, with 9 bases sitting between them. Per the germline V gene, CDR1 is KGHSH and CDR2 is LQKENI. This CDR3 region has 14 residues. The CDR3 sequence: CASSRGDGTDTQYF. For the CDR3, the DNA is TGTGCCAGCTCACGGGGGGACGGCACAGATACGCAGTATTTT.

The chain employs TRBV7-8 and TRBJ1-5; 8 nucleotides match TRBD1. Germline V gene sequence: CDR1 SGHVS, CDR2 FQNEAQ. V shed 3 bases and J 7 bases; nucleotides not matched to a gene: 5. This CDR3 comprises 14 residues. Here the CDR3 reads CASSLDRVFQPQHF. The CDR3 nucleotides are TGTGCCAGCAGCTTGGACAGGGTCTTCCAGCCCCAGCATTTT.

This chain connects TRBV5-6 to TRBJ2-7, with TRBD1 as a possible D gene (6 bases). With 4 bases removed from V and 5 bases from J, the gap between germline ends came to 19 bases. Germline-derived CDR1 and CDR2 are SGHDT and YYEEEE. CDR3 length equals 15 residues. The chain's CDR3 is CASSELAEQGNEQYF. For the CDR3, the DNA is TGTGCCAGCAGCGAACTTGCTGAACAGGGAAACGAGCAGTACTTC.

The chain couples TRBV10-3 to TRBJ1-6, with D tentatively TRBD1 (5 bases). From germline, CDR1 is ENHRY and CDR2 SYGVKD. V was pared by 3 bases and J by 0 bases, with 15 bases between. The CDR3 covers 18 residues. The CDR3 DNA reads TGTGCCATCAGTGAAGCGGGACGCACAAGCTCCTATAATTCACCCCTCCACTTT. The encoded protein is CAISEAGRTSSYNSPLHF.

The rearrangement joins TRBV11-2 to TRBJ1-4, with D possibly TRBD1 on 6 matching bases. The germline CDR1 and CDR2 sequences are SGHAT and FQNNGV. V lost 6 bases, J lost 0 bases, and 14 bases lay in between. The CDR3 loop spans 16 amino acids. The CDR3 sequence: CASSTGQRATNEKLFF. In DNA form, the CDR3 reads TGTGCCAGCAGTACAGGACAGCGTGCAACTAATGAAAAACTGTTTTTT.